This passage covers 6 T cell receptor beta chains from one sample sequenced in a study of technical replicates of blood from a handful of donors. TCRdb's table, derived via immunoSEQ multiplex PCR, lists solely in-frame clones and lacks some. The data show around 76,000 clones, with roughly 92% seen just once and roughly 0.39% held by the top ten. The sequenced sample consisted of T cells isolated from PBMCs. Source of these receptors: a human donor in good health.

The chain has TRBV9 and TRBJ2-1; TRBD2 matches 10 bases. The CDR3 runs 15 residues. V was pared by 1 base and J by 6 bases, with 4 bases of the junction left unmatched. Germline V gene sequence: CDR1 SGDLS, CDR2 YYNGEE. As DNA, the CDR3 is TGTGCCAGCAGCGTAAGCGGGAGGGCCTTCAATGAGCAGTTCTTC. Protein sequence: CASSVSGRAFNEQFF.

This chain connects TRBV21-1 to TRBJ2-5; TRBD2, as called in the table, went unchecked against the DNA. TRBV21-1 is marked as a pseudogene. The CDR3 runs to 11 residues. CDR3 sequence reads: CASRIPGGQYF. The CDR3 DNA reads TGTGCCAGCAGAATCCCCGGGGGCCAGTACTTC.

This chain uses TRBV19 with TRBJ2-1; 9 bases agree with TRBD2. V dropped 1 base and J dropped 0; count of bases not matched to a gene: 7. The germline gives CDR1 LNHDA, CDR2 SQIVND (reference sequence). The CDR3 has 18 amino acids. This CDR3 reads CASSIGGLAGNSYNEQFF. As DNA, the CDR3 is TGTGCCAGTAGTATAGGGGGGCTAGCGGGGAACTCCTACAATGAGCAGTTCTTC.

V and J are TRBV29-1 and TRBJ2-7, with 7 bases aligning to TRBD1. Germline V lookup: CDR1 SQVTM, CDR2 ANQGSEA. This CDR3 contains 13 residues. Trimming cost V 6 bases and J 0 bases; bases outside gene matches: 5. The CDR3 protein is CSVRTGGSYEQYF. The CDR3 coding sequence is TGCAGCGTCCGGACAGGCGGCTCCTACGAGCAGTACTTC.

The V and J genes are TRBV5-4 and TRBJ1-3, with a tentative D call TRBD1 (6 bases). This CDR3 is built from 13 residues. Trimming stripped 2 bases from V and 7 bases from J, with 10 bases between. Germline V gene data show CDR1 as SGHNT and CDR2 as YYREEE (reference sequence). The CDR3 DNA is TGTGCCAGCAGCTTACAGGGTATGAACACCATATATTTT. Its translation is CASSLQGMNTIYF.

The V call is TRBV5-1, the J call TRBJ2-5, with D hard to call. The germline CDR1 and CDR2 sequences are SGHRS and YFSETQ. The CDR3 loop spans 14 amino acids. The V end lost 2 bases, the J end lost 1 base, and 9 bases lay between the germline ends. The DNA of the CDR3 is TGCGCCAGCAGCTTAAGACACGGCCAAGAGACCCAGTACTTC. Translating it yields CASSLRHGQETQYF.